The T cell receptor (beta chain) under discussion was sequenced for a study of T cells in pancreatic ductal adenocarcinoma. Clones were read by immunoSEQ multiplex PCR, and TCRdb kept only the in-frame ones, dropping some. Of some 16,000 clones detected, approximately 91% appear once; the ten largest clones hold roughly 0.91%. This clone came up a few times. The antigen remains unidentified. Study outcomes and limitations: Compared with tumor, blood showed more total productive templates and approximately 8-fold more clonotypes. Results skew toward the minority of patients with early-stage disease. Tumor and blood clonality did not differ significantly, about 0.11 versus 0.078. Tumors hold more CD45RO+ effector T cells, which may bias toward lower diversity.

Surgery without prior neoadjuvant therapy was the treatment of the selected pancreatic ductal adenocarcinoma patients. The sequencing sample was made of PBMCs. The TCR was taken from a human donor with pancreatic ductal adenocarcinoma.

Here the CDR3 DNA reads TGTGCCTGGAGTCGCGGACTAGCGGGGGGAACCGGGGAGCTGTTTTTT. Translating it yields CAWSRGLAGGTGELFF. The chain is built from TRBV30 and TRBJ2-2; TRBD2 aligns across 14 bases. J gave up 5 bases and V 2 bases, and 4 bases lay outside the gene matches. CDR3 length equals 16 residues. Germline CDR1 is GTSNPN and CDR2 is SVGIG (reference sequence).